The entry below describes one T cell receptor beta chain. CDR1 SGHRS and CDR2 YFSETQ come from the germline V gene. Trimming at V came to 0 bases and at J to 4 bases, leaving 12 bases not matched to a gene. There are 17 residues in the CDR3. PBMC DNA, left unsorted, was sequenced on ten immunoSEQ deep assay plates. Per the study methods: ImmunoSEQ junction-only sequences lacked quality scores, so their filtering differed. Data came from immunoSEQ multiplex PCR; TCRdb stores just in-frame clones and leaves some out. That table furnishes V, J and clone size, whereas the DNA furnished D and trimming. Of fewer than 650,000 clones detected, around 78% appear once; the ten largest clones hold around 12%. This sample was included in a study of shared clonotypes between healthy human individuals.

Input material: PBMCs. The chain employs TRBV5-1 and TRBJ2-7, with 8 bases lining up with TRBD2. The clonotype comes from a woman aged 40 to 50 in good health. Some clones in this sample may be carry-over from other donors' samples. CDR3 bases: TGCGCCAGCAGCTTGGTAGGGAGCGGGAGAGGGCTATACGAGCAGTACTTC. Its protein product is CASSLVGSGRGLYEQYF.